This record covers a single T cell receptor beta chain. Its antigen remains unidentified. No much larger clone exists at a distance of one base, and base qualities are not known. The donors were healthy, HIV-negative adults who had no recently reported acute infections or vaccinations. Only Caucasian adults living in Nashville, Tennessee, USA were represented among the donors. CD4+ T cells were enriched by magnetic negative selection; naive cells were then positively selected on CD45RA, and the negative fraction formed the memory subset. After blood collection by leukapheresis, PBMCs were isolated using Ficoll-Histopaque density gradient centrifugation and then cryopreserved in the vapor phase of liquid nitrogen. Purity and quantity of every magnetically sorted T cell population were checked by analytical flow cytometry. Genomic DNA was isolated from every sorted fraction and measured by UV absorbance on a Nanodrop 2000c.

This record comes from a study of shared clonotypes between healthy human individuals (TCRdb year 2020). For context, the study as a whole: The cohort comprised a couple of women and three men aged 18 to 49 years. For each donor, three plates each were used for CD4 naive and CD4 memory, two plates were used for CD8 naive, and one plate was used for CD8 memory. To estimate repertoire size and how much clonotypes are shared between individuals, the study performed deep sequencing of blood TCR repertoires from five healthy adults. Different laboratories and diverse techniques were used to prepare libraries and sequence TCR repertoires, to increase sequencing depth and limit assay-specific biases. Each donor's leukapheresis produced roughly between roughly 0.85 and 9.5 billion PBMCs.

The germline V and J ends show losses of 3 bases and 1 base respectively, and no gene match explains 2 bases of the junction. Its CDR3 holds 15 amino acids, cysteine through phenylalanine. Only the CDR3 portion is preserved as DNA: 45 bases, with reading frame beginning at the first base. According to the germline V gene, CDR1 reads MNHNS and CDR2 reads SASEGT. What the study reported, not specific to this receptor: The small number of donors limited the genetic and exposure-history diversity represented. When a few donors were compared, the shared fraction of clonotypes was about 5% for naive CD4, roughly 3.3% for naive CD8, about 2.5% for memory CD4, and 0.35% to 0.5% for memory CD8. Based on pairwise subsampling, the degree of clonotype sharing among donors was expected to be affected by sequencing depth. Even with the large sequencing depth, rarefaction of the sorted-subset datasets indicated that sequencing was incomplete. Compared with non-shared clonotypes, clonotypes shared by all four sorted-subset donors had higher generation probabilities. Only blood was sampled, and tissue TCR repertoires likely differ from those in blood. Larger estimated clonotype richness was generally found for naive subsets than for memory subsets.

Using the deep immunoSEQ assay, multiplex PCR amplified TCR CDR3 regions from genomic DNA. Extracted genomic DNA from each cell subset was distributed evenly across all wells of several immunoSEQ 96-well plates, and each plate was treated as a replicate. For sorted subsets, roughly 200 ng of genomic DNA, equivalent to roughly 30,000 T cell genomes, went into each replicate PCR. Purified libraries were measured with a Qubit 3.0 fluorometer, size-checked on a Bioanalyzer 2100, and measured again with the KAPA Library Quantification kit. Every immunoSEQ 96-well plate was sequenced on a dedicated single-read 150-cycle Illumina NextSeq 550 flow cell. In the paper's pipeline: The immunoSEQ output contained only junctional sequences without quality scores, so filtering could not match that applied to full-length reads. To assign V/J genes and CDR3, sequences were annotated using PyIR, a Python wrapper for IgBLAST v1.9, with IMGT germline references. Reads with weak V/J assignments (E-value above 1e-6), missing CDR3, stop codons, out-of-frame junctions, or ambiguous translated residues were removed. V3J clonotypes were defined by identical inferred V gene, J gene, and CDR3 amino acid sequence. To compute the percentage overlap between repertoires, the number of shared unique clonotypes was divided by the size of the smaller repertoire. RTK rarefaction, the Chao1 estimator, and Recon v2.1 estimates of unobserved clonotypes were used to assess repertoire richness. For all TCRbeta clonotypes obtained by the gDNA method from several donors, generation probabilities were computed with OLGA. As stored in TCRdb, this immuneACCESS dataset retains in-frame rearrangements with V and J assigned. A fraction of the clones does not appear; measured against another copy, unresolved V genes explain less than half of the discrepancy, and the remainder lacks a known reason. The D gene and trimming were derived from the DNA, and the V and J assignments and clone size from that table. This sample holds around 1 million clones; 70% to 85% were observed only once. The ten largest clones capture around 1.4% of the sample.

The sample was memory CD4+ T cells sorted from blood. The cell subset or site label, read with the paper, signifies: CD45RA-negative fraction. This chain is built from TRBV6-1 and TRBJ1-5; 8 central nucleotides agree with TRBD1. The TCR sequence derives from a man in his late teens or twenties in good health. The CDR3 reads CASSDGQGSNQPQHF. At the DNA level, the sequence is TGTGCCAGCAGTGACGGACAGGGCAGCAATCAGCCCCAGCATTTT.